These T cell receptor beta chains were read from a single sample in a study of graft-versus-host responses after intestinal transplantation. Repertoires were generated with immunoSEQ multiplex PCR, while TCRdb's copy carries only in-frame clones and drops some. The sample records approximately 100,000 clones, 86% being singletons. The material was PBMCs, obtained 255 days after intestinal transplant. Receptors originate from a human patient who received an intestinal transplant, so some T cells may come from the graft donor. Each CDR3 is given with its conserved first and last residue. The D gene is left open where the match is weak. Size is omitted from some rows. Given values are once, few, many or a class for expanded clones.

>.|.|TRBJ1-4|TRBV28
TGTGCCAGCAGTTCCCCCAGAGGGGGGCAAGGGCTGTTTTTT
CASSSPRGGQGLFF
>.|TRBD1|TRBJ1-1|TRBV18
TGTGCCAGCTCGCTGGGACAGGGAAAGGCGAACACTGAAGCTTTCTTT
CASSLGQGKANTEAFF
>.|.|TRBJ2-2|TRBV7-3
TGTGCCAGCAGCGAACAGGGGAGGGCCGGGGAGCTGTTTTTT
CASSEQGRAGELFF
>.|.|TRBJ2-7|TRBV4-1
TGCGCCAGCAGCCAAGACTGGACAGAGTCCCTCTCCTACGAGCAGTACTTC
CASSQDWTESLSYEQYF
>.|.|TRBJ1-1|TRBV2
TGTGCCAGCAGTGAACAGGGCGGGCCCACTGAAGCTTTCTTT
CASSEQGGPTEAFF
>.|TRBD2|TRBJ2-1|TRBV5-1
TGCGCCAGCAGCCGGGGCCTAGCGGGAGGTCAGCAGTTCTTC
CASSRGLAGGQQFF
>.|.|TRBJ1-1|TRBV2
TGTGCCAGCAGAGCTAGCGGGCGGTCGAACACTGAAGCTTTCTTT
CASRASGRSNTEAFF
>.|TRBD1|TRBJ2-7|TRBV27
TGTGCCTCCTCCCGACAGGGGCCCTCCTACGAGCAGTACTTC
CASSRQGPSYEQYF
>once|TRBD2|TRBJ2-3|TRBV9
TGTGCCAGCAGTCGAAGCGGGGGGGCCAGGGATACGCAGTATTTT
CASSRSGGARDTQYF
>.|.|TRBJ2-1|TRBV15
TGTGCCACCAGCAGAGAGGTCCGGGACATCTTGATCTTC
CATSREVRDILIF
>once|.|TRBJ2-3|TRBV13
TGTGCCAGCAGCTTGGCCAGGGCAGGGACAGATACGCAGTATTTT
CASSLARAGTDTQYF
>.|.|TRBJ1-2|TRBV18
TGTGCCAGCCAGGAGGACAGCTATGGCTACACCTTC
CASQEDSYGYTF
>.|TRBD1|TRBJ2-2|TRBV7-9
TGTGCCAGCAGCTTAAGGGACAGGGGTCGGTACACCGGGGAGCTGTTTTTT
CASSLRDRGRYTGELFF
>.|.|TRBJ2-1|TRBV4-1
TGCGCCAGCAGCCTTTTCTGGGGGGGGGCTGATGAGCAGTTCTTC
CASSLFWGGADEQFF
>.|TRBD1|TRBJ2-1|TRBV7-9
TGTGCCAGCAGCTTATGGACAGGGGGCGCGAACTATGAGCAGTTCTTC
CASSLWTGGANYEQFF
>.|TRBD2|TRBJ2-3|TRBV2
TGTGCCAGCAAACTACTAGCGGGAGAACCCACAGATACGCAGTATTTT
CASKLLAGEPTDTQYF
>.|.|TRBJ1-6|TRBV4-1
TGCGCCAGCAGGCGCGGGCACGCTGATAATTCACCCCTCCACTTT
CASRRGHADNSPLHF
>.|.|TRBJ2-7|TRBV7-8
TGTGCCAGCAGCTTATCCCGGGGTCTTACCTCCTACGAGCAGTACTTC
CASSLSRGLTSYEQYF
>.|.|TRBJ1-1|TRBV5-4
TGTGCCAGCAGCTTGGGAAGGGAGGTGGACACTGAAGCTTTCTTT
CASSLGREVDTEAFF
>.|TRBD1|TRBJ1-1|TRBV23-1
TGCGCCAGCAGCCCCGGGACAGGCTCCTCAAACACTGAAGCTTTCTTT
CASSPGTGSSNTEAFF
>.|.|TRBJ1-2|TRBV30
TGTGCCTGGCAAAACCCAGGGGCTCTCTATGGCTACACCTTC
CAWQNPGALYGYTF
>once|.|TRBJ1-5|TRBV6-6
TGTGCCAGCAGTCCCATAGGAGGAAATCAGCCCCAGCATTTT
CASSPIGGNQPQHF
>.|.|TRBJ2-1|TRBV28
TGTGCCAGCAGTACTTCATACCGGGGGGCAGACAATGAGCAGTTCTTC
CASSTSYRGADNEQFF
>.|.|TRBJ1-1|TRBV29-1
TGCAGCGTTGCTAGACGGCTGAACACTGAAGCTTTCTTT
CSVARRLNTEAFF
>.|TRBD2|TRBJ2-7|TRBV4-2
TGTGCCAGCAGCCCACACAGCGGGAGGGCCCACGAGCAGTACTTC
CASSPHSGRAHEQYF
>.|TRBD2|TRBJ2-2|TRBV10-3
TGTGCCATCAGTGTGGAGTCCTGGGCGGGGGTTACCGGGGAGCTGTTTTTT
CAISVESWAGVTGELFF
>.|.|TRBJ1-6|TRBV5-1
TGCGCCAGCAGCCCACAGGGTCAAAATTCACCCCTCCACTTT
CASSPQGQNSPLHF
>once|TRBD1|TRBJ2-1|TRBV5-1
TGCGCCAGCAGAGGACAGGGGGCGGGAGAGAATGAGCAGTTCTTC
CASRGQGAGENEQFF
>.|TRBD2|TRBJ2-7|TRBV2
TGTGCCACCCTACTGGGGCGGGAGGGGAACGAGCAGTACTTC
CATLLGREGNEQYF
>.|.|TRBJ2-3|TRBV21-1
TGTGCCAGCAGCAAAAGCCCTTTCTCTAGCACAGATACGCAGTATTTT
CASSKSPFSSTDTQYF
>.|.|TRBJ1-5|TRBV6-6
TGTGCCAGCAGTTCCAGTGGGAATCAGCCCCAGCATTTT
CASSSSGNQPQHF
>.|TRBD1|TRBJ2-7|TRBV27
TGTGCCAGCAGTCCCACGGACAGGGGGTGGTTTTGGTACGAACAGTACTTC
CASSPTDRGWFWYEQYF
>.|.|TRBJ1-5|TRBV6-5
TGTGCCAGCAGTTACTCTGCCCCGTGGGGCAATCAGCCCCAGCATTTT
CASSYSAPWGNQPQHF
>.|.|TRBJ2-5|TRBV2
TGTGCCAGCGAAGGGTTACGGAGCCTCCAAGAGACCCAGTACTTC
CASEGLRSLQETQYF
>.|.|TRBJ2-7|TRBV28
TGTGCCAGCAGTGCATACTCGGACACCTACGAGCAGTACTTC
CASSAYSDTYEQYF
>.|.|TRBJ2-3|TRBV5-1
TGCGCCAGCAGCTTGGGGAGTACTAGCACAGATACGCAGTATTTT
CASSLGSTSTDTQYF
>.|.|TRBJ1-5|TRBV10-3
TGTGCCATCAGTGAGAAGATTGATAGCAATCAGCCCCAGCATTTT
CAISEKIDSNQPQHF
>.|.|TRBJ1-1|TRBV2
TGTGCCAGCAGTGAAGCGCTTGCAGACACTGAAGCTTTCTTT
CASSEALADTEAFF
>.|TRBD2|TRBJ2-3|TRBV28
TGTGCCAGCACGCCTCTTAGGACTAGCGGGGGGGCCACAGATACGCAGTATTTT
CASTPLRTSGGATDTQYF
>.|.|TRBJ2-7|TRBV7-9
TGTGCCAGCAGCCCCCCCGGGTATGGGAACGAGCAGTACTTC
CASSPPGYGNEQYF
>.|.|TRBJ2-1|TRBV6-5
TGTGCCAGCAGTCAGACAAGGGATGAGCAGTTCTTC
CASSQTRDEQFF
>.|.|TRBJ2-1|TRBV27
TGTGCCAGCAGTCCCAGGGGGGGGAATGAGCAGTTCTTC
CASSPRGGNEQFF
>.|.|TRBJ2-7|TRBV27
TGTGCCAGCAGTCTATACGGGGGGCCCTACGAGCAGTACTTC
CASSLYGGPYEQYF
>once|TRBD2|TRBJ2-3|TRBV7-9
TGTGCCAGCAGCTCCCGGGGGGGCCGGGGGGCCAAAAGCACAGATACGCAGTATTTT
CASSSRGGRGAKSTDTQYF
>.|TRBD1|TRBJ1-5|TRBV28
TGTGCCAGCAGTTTATGGACAGGGGGAAGTAATCAGCCCCAGCATTTT
CASSLWTGGSNQPQHF
>.|.|TRBJ2-7|TRBV28
TGTGCCAGCAGACCACCGGGACGGACCCGACGGGAGCAGTACTTC
CASRPPGRTRREQYF
>.|.|TRBJ2-5|TRBV5-1
TGCGCCAGCAGCTTGGTACAGGAACAAGAGACCCAGTACTTC
CASSLVQEQETQYF
>.|TRBD1|TRBJ2-3|TRBV11-2
TGTGCCAGCAGCTTAGGGACAGGGTGGACAGATACGCAGTATTTT
CASSLGTGWTDTQYF
>.|.|TRBJ2-5|TRBV10-2
TGCGCCAGCAGTGAGGACGGAGGGGAAGAGACCCAGTACTTC
CASSEDGGEETQYF
>.|TRBD1|TRBJ1-2|TRBV28
TGTGCCAGCAGTCCACGGACAGGGAACTATGGCTACACCTTC
CASSPRTGNYGYTF
>few|.|TRBJ2-3|TRBV10-3
TGTGCCATCAGTAGTACTATGTCGGATAGGGGCACAGATACGCAGTATTTT
CAISSTMSDRGTDTQYF
>once|.|TRBJ2-7|TRBV7-8
TGTGCCAGCAGCTCCGGGGTCGGACCCTACGAGCAGTACTTC
CASSSGVGPYEQYF
>.|TRBD1|TRBJ2-3|TRBV27
TGTGCCAGCAGTCCATACCGACAGGGAGCTAGCACAGATACGCAGTATTTT
CASSPYRQGASTDTQYF
>once|TRBD1|TRBJ2-3|TRBV5-1
TGCGCCAGCAGCTTGGCCGTACTTGCGGGACAGGGAAACACAGATACGCAGTATTTT
CASSLAVLAGQGNTDTQYF
>.|TRBD1|TRBJ2-3|TRBV10-3
TGTGCCATCCGCCAGGGACAGCCGAATACGCAGTATTTT
CAIRQGQPNTQYF
>few|.|TRBJ1-2|TRBV6-6
TGTGCCAGCAGTTACATGACAGGATCCTATGGCTACACCTTC
CASSYMTGSYGYTF
>.|.|TRBJ1-4|TRBV7-2
TGTGCCACCGCGCGTGGGCCTGAGGAAAAACTGTTTTTT
CATARGPEEKLFF
>.|.|TRBJ1-2|TRBV28
TGTGCCAGCAGAGTTCGGGGAGGTTGGGGAGATGGCTACACCTTC
CASRVRGGWGDGYTF
>.|.|TRBJ1-2|TRBV7-2
TGTGCCAGCAGCTTAATTTCTAAGGCACCGTACACCCCTGATGGCTACACCTTC
CASSLISKAPYTPDGYTF
>.|.|TRBJ2-5|TRBV5-1
TGCGCCACCCGAACGGGGGGCGAGGAGACCCAGTACTTC
CATRTGGEETQYF